The 14 T cell receptor beta chains listed next were all sequenced from one sample in a study of identical twins. Each CDR3 protein is one row after TCRdb ran MiXCR on the 5' RACE reads. This table has around 470,000 distinct CDR3 sequences, more than 13% appearing once. This sample was also put to use in a study of yellow fever vaccine responses in identical twins.

Input material: CD4+ T cells sorted from blood. The receptor source for this set is a woman aged 18-35 years in good health.

This clonotype was observed at least ten times. V is TRBV29-1 and J is TRBJ2-5; 8 bases align to TRBD2. The CDR3 totals 12 residues. J lost 4 bases, V lost 4 bases, and 2 bases had no gene match. Per the germline V gene, CDR1 is SQVTM and CDR2 is ANQGSEA. CDR3 in DNA: TGCAGCGTTGGTCTAGCGGGAGAGACCCAGTACTTC. It encodes CSVGLAGETQYF.

J is TRBJ2-5 and V is TRBV5-1, with D hard to call. The CDR3 sequence is 14 residues long. V lost 7 bases, J lost 0 bases, and 13 bases lay in between. Per the germline V gene, CDR1 is SGHRS and CDR2 is YFSETQ. The CDR3 DNA reads TGCGCCAGCCGCACCCGGACGGACCAAGAGACCCAGTACTTC. Amino acids: CASRTRTDQETQYF.

This clonotype was recorded a few times. The J gene is TRBJ2-2, the V gene TRBV6-1, with D hard to call. V shed 5 bases and J shed 3 bases, with 13 bases lying between them. This CDR3 region has 15 residues. Germline assignment: CDR1 MNHNS and CDR2 SASEGT. The CDR3 DNA is TGTGCCAGCAGTACCCCTGGGCACTACACCGGGGAGCTGTTTTTT. Its protein product is CASSTPGHYTGELFF.

This clonotype showed up just a few times. An end of the junction differs from the germline gene, which may be a read error. This chain links TRBV12-3 or TRBV12-4 with TRBJ2-1; tentative D call: TRBD2 (6 bases). This CDR3 is built from 12 residues. The CDR3: CASSRGRLEFFF. The CDR3 DNA follows: TGTGCTAGCAGTCGAGGTAGACTAGAGTTTTTCTTC.

The gene calls are TRBV20-1 and TRBJ2-7; D gene unclear. CDR1 and CDR2 (germline): DFQATT, SNEGSKA (reference sequence). V lost 1 base, J lost 0 bases, and 13 bases lay in between. The CDR3 contains 15 residues. CDR3 nucleotides: TGCAGTGCTAGAGTGTCGGGTGTTAGCTCCTACGAGCAGTACTTC. It translates to CSARVSGVSSYEQYF.

This clonotype appeared many times. The chain has TRBV7-9 and TRBJ2-3; D is unclear. The CDR3 is made up of 12 amino acids. With 2 bases removed from V and 4 bases from J, the gap between germline ends came to 4 bases. The V gene's germline CDR1 is SEHNR and CDR2 FQNEAQ (reference sequence). CDR3 amino acids: CASSLISDTQYF. The CDR3, as DNA: TGTGCCAGCAGCTTAATCTCAGATACGCAGTATTTT.

This clonotype was counted at least ten times. The rearrangement joins TRBV7-3 to TRBJ1-1; D uncertain. The V and J ends lost 1 base and 3 bases respectively, with 6 bases between them. This CDR3 spans 13 amino acids. Germline V gene sequence: CDR1 SGHTA, CDR2 FQGTGA. The CDR3: CASSLMADTEAFF. The CDR3 DNA sequence: TGTGCCAGCAGCTTAATGGCAGACACTGAAGCTTTCTTT.

The genes are TRBV7-3 and TRBJ2-2; 8 bases agree with TRBD1. Per germline, CDR1 SGHTA and CDR2 FQGTGA. CDR3 length: 16 residues. Losses at the gene ends were 5 bases for V and 5 bases for J; bases not matched to a gene: 10. CDR3 sequence: CASSVSGGRGTGELFF. The CDR3 DNA follows: TGTGCCAGCAGCGTTTCAGGGGGCAGAGGGACCGGGGAGCTGTTTTTT.

The chain employs TRBV28 and TRBJ2-1; TRBD2 matches 10 bases. Germline CDR1 MDHEN, CDR2 SYDVKM. This CDR3 contains 16 residues. After removal of 4 bases from V and 2 bases from J, the junction contained 5 bases not matched to a gene. The CDR3 nucleotides are TGTGCCAGCAGTTCTCCTAGCGGGAGCCCCTACAATGAGCAGTTCTTC. Translation gives CASSSPSGSPYNEQFF. The variable domain in full, completed from reference TRBV28 and TRBJ2-1, reads DVKVTQSSRYLVKRTGEKVFLECVQDMDHENMFWYRQDPGLGLRLIYFSYDVKMKEKGDIPEGYSVSREKKERFSLILESASTNQTSMYLCASSSPSGSPYNEQFFGPGTRLTVL.

The CDR3 nucleotides read TGCGCCAGCAGCTTGGCCGGCGGCGGCCGCTATGGCTACACCTTC. Translated, it gives CASSLAGGGRYGYTF. This chain links TRBV5-1 with TRBJ1-2; D gene uncertain. The germline V gene has CDR1 SGHRS and CDR2 YFSETQ. Trimming removed 0 bases at V and 4 bases at J, with 13 bases between. The CDR3 spans 15 residues.

This clonotype was counted at least ten times. The chain employs TRBV14 and TRBJ2-7; 8 bases map to TRBD1. This CDR3 comprises 13 residues. Germline loops: CDR1 SGHDN, CDR2 FVKESK. J was trimmed by 6 bases and V by 4 bases; bases with no gene match: 5. Written as DNA, the CDR3 is TGTGCCAGCAGCCCCCGGACAGGGAGCGAGCAGTACTTC. Translating gives CASSPRTGSEQYF.

This clonotype turned up a few times. V gene TRBV6-4 combines with J gene TRBJ2-1, with unresolved D. CDR1 is MRHNA, CDR2 SNTAGT, per germline. The CDR3 totals 16 residues. V was cut by 0 bases and J by 5 bases, with 14 bases left in between. The DNA of the CDR3 is TGTGCCAGCAGTGACTCGACACGTCGCGCACACAATGAGCAGTTCTTC. It specifies CASSDSTRRAHNEQFF.

The chain couples TRBV7-9 to TRBJ1-1; D possibly corresponds to TRBD1 (5 bases). Trimming removed 5 bases at V and 12 bases at J, with 13 bases between. This CDR3 has 11 residues. Per the germline V gene, CDR1 is SEHNR and CDR2 is FQNEAQ (reference sequence). CDR3: CASSAKGLPFF. The DNA for the CDR3 is TGTGCCAGCAGCGCGAAGGGGCTTCCTTTCTTT.

The rearrangement joins TRBV20-1 to TRBJ1-1; no clear D. V was clipped by 8 bases and J by 2 bases, with 15 bases between them. CDR3 length: 13 amino acids. From germline, CDR1 is DFQATT and CDR2 SNEGSKA (reference sequence). This chain's CDR3 is CSIIRWENTEAFF. CDR3 nucleotide sequence: TGCAGTATCATAAGGTGGGAAAACACTGAAGCTTTCTTT.